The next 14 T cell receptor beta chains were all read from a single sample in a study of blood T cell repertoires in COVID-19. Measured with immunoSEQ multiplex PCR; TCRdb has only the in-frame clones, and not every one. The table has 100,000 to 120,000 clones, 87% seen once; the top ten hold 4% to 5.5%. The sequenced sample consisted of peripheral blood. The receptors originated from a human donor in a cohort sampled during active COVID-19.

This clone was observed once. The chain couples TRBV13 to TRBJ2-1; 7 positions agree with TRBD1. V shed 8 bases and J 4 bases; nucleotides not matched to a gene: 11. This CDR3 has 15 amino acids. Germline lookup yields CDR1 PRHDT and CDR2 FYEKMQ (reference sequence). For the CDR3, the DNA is TGTGCCAGCCACCTCGTCGACAGGGATTACAATGAGCAGTTCTTC. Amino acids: CASHLVDRDYNEQFF.

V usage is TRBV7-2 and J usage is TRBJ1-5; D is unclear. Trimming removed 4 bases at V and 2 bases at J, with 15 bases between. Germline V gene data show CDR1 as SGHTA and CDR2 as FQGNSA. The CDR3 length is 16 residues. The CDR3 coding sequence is TGTGCCAGCAGCTCTAATGGGCAGATAGGCAATCAGCCCCAGCATTTT. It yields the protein CASSSNGQIGNQPQHF.

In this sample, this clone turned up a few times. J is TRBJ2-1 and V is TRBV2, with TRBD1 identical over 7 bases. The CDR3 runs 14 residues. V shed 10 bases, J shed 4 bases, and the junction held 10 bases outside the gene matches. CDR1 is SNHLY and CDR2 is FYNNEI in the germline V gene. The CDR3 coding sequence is TGTGCCACTCTTCGGGACAGACGATACAATGAGCAGTTCTTC. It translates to CATLRDRRYNEQFF.

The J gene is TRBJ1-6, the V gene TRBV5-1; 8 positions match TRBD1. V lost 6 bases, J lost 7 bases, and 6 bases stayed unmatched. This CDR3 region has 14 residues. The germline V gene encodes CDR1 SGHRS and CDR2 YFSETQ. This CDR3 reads CASNAGQANSPLHF. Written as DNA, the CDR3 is TGCGCCAGCAACGCGGGACAGGCCAATTCACCCCTCCACTTT.

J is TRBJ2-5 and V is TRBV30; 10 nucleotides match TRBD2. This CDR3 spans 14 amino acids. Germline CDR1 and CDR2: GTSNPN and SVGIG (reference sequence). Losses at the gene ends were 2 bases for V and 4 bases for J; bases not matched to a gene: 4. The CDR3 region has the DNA TGTGCCTGGAGTAGCGGGGGGGCGGGAGAGACCCAGTACTTC. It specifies CAWSSGGAGETQYF.

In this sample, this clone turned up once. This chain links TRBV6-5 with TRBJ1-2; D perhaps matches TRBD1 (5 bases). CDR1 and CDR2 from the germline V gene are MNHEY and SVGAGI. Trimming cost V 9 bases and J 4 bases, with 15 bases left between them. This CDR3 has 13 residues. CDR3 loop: CASLAGVGYGYTF. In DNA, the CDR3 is TGTGCCAGTCTGGCGGGGGTGGGCTATGGCTACACCTTC.

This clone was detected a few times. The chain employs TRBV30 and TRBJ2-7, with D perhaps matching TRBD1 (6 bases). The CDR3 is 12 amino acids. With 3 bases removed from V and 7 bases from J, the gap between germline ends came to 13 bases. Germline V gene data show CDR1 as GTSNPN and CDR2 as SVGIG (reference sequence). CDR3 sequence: CAWRGDTLEQYF. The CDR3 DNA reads TGTGCCTGGAGGGGGGACACCTTGGAGCAGTACTTC.

In DNA, the CDR3 is TGTGCCAGCGCTGGCAAGGGACAGTTGAACACTGAAGCTTTCTTT. Translated, it gives CASAGKGQLNTEAFF. The chain recombines TRBV28 with TRBJ1-1; TRBD1 matches at 7 bases. CDR1 MDHEN and CDR2 SYDVKM come from the germline V gene. V gave up 8 bases and J gave up 0 bases; unmatched junction bases: 9. The CDR3 has 15 residues. Full variable domain (rest looked up from reference TRBV28 and TRBJ1-1): DVKVTQSSRYLVKRTGEKVFLECVQDMDHENMFWYRQDPGLGLRLIYFSYDVKMKEKGDIPEGYSVSREKKERFSLILESASTNQTSMYLCASAGKGQLNTEAFFGQGTRLTVV.

The CDR3 sequence is CASSLSGGHQETQYF. The CDR3, as DNA: TGCGCCAGCAGCTTGTCGGGGGGCCACCAAGAGACCCAGTACTTC. The rearrangement uses TRBV5-1 and TRBJ2-5; possible D gene TRBD2, 7 bases. Germline V gene lookup returns CDR1 SGHRS and CDR2 YFSETQ. V was cut by 1 base and J by 0 bases, with 10 bases left in between. The CDR3 is made up of 15 amino acids.

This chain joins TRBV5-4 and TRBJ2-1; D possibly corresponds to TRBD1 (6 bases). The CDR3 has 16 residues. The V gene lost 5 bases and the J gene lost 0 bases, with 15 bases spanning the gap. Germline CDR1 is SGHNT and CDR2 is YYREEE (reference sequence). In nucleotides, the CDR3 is TGTGCCAGCAGGTCCAGGACAGAGAGCTCCTACAATGAGCAGTTCTTC. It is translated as CASRSRTESSYNEQFF. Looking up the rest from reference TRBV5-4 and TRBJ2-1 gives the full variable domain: ETGVTQSPTHLIKTRGQQVTLRCSSQSGHNTVSWYQQALGQGPQFIFQYYREEENGRGNFPPRFSGLQFPNYSSELNVNALELDDSALYLCASRSRTESSYNEQFFGPGTRLTVL.

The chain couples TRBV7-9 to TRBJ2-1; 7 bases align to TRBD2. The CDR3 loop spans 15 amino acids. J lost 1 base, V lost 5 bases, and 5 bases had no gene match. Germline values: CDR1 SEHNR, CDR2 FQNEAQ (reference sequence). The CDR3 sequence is CASSRLAGSYNEQFF. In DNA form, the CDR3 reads TGTGCCAGCAGCCGACTAGCTGGGTCCTACAATGAGCAGTTCTTC.

Here the CDR3 reads CASRARGQLNYGYTF. The CDR3 bases are TGTGCCAGCAGGGCGCGTGGACAGTTAAACTATGGCTACACCTTC. V is TRBV6-9 and J is TRBJ1-2, with D possibly matching TRBD1 (6 bases). The CDR3 sequence is 15 residues long. Germline loops: CDR1 MNHGY, CDR2 SVAAGI. The V and J ends lost 6 bases and 2 bases respectively, with 16 bases between them.

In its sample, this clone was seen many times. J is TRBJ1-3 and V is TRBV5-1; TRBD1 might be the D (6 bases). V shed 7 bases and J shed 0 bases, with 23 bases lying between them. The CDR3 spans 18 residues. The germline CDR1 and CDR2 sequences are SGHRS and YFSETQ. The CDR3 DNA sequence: TGCGCCAGCGGTGAGGCAGGGGAGACCGTCTCCTCTGGAAACACCATATATTTT. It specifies CASGEAGETVSSGNTIYF.

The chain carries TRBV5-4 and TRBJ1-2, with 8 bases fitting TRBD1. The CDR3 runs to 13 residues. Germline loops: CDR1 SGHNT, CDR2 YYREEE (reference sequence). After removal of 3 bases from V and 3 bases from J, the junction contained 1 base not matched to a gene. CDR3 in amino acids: CASSSTGDYGYTF. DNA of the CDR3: TGTGCCAGCAGCTCGACAGGGGACTATGGCTACACCTTC. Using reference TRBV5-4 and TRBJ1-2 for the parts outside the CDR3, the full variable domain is ETGVTQSPTHLIKTRGQQVTLRCSSQSGHNTVSWYQQALGQGPQFIFQYYREEENGRGNFPPRFSGLQFPNYSSELNVNALELDDSALYLCASSSTGDYGYTFGSGTRLTVV.